This note documents a single TCR beta chain sequence. Its antigen remains unknown. From the reads, TCRdb called clonotypes with MiXCR, one entry per CDR3 protein. Counted here are roughly 500,000 distinct CDR3 sequences, roughly 46% occurring once; the ten biggest clones make up just under 45%. The CDR3 covers 13 residues. The V end lost 5 bases, the J end lost 5 bases, and 12 bases lay between the germline ends. This entry is derived from a study of T cell repertoires in cytomegalovirus infection. In the study overall: The authors relied on CMV epitopes, both recently identified HLA-C-restricted and well-studied HLA-B-restricted. In public TCR beta signatures, there were indications of both CMV infection and matching HLA type.

Study-wide points: The ex vivo response was dominated by HLA-C-restricted CMV-specific TCR beta clonotypes.

The rearrangement uses TRBV12-3 or TRBV12-4 and TRBJ2-5; D not certain. The sequence was obtained from a human donor in good health (CMV status not recorded). Some clones in this sample may be carry-over from other donors' samples. The specimen comprised cultured PBMCs, sampled from culture after CMV antigen stimulation. The CDR3 protein is CASSQTILETQYF. As DNA, the CDR3 is TGTGCCAGCAGTCAAACTATTTTGGAGACCCAGTACTTC.